The 12 T cell receptor beta chains given below trace back to one sample, sequenced in a study of blood T cell repertoires in COVID-19. Using immunoSEQ multiplex PCR, the repertoire was profiled, and TCRdb retains in-frame clones only, with some absent. The table records hundreds of thousands of clones, roughly 90% of them present only once. The sample taken for sequencing was peripheral blood. The source is a man between 40 and 49 years old with acute or convalescent COVID-19.

This clone was recorded only once. The gene calls are TRBV5-1 and TRBJ2-3; no clear D gene. CDR3 length: 12 residues. Germline lookup yields CDR1 SGHRS and CDR2 YFSETQ. The ends were cut back, 0 bases at V and 7 bases at J, with 6 bases in the middle. CDR3 in DNA: TGCGCCAGCAGCTTGGACAGTTATACGCAGTATTTT. Amino acids: CASSLDSYTQYF.

The chain joins TRBV9 to TRBJ2-2, with 7 bases identical to TRBD2. The germline V gene has CDR1 SGDLS and CDR2 YYNGEE. The CDR3 contains 16 residues. Trimming at V came to 4 bases and at J to 2 bases, leaving 8 bases not matched to a gene. The CDR3 protein is CASSSTGGLNTGELFF. The CDR3 region has the DNA TGTGCCAGCAGCTCAACGGGGGGTCTCAACACCGGGGAGCTGTTTTTT.

This CDR3 reads CASSLVHIYEQYF. The CDR3 nucleotides are TGTGCCAGCAGTTTAGTACATATCTACGAGCAGTACTTC. The gene calls are TRBV12-3 or TRBV12-4 and TRBJ2-7; the D is unclear. V lost 1 base and J lost 3, with 7 bases in between. The CDR3 sequence is 13 residues long.

V gene TRBV10-3 combines with J gene TRBJ1-5, with 8 bases fitting TRBD1. The CDR3 is made up of 16 amino acids. V lost 2 bases and J lost 6; bases outside the gene matches: 9. Germline V gene lookup returns CDR1 ENHRY and CDR2 SYGVKD. CDR3 DNA: TGTGCCATCAGTGAGGATACAGGGGGGACATCTCAGCCCCAGCATTTT. It is translated as CAISEDTGGTSQPQHF.

The chain is built from TRBV2 and TRBJ1-4, with 8 bases matching TRBD1. Germline CDR1 and CDR2: SNHLY and FYNNEI. The length of the CDR3 is 13 residues. The J segment lost 7 bases and the V segment lost 4 bases, leaving 2 bases of the junction unmatched. CDR3 residues: CASSADRAEKLFF. The CDR3 coding sequence is TGTGCCAGCAGTGCGGACAGGGCTGAAAAACTGTTTTTT. Combining the CDR3 with reference TRBV2 and TRBJ1-4 gives the whole variable domain EPEVTQTPSHQVTQMGQEVILRCVPISNHLYFYWYRQILGQKVEFLVSFYNNEISEKSEIFDDQFSVERPDGSNFTLKIRSTKLEDSAMYFCASSADRAEKLFFGSGTQLSVL.

CDR3 nucleotides: TGTGCCAGCAGCGCAAACCGCGGTGGCTATGGCTACACCTTC. This translates into CASSANRGGYGYTF. This sequence joins TRBV7-6 and TRBJ1-2; no clear D. This CDR3 has 14 amino acids. V was pared by 5 bases and J by 4 bases, with 14 bases between. Per germline, CDR1 SGHVS and CDR2 FNYEAQ.

The rearrangement uses TRBV5-1 and TRBJ1-1; 8 nucleotides align to TRBD1. Germline V gene sequence: CDR1 SGHRS, CDR2 YFSETQ. This CDR3 has 14 residues. The J segment lost 4 bases and the V segment lost 0 bases, leaving 2 bases of the junction unmatched. The CDR3 here is CASSLGRGPTEAFF. CDR3 bases: TGCGCCAGCAGCTTGGGCAGGGGGCCCACTGAAGCTTTCTTT. Drawing the rest from reference TRBV5-1 and TRBJ1-1, the complete variable domain is KAGVTQTPRYLIKTRGQQVTLSCSPISGHRSVSWYQQTPGQGLQFLFEYFSETQRNKGNFPGRFSGRQFSNSRSEMNVSTLELGDSALYLCASSLGRGPTEAFFGQGTRLTVV.

The chain combines TRBV7-2 with TRBJ1-2, with TRBD1 matching 7 bases. V gave up 1 base and J gave up 4 bases; unmatched junction bases: 3. The length of the CDR3 is 14 residues. Germline V lookup: CDR1 SGHTA, CDR2 FQGNSA. The CDR3 region has the DNA TGTGCCAGCAGCTTAGACGGGACAGCCTATGGCTACACCTTC. Translation gives CASSLDGTAYGYTF.

The gene calls are TRBV25-1 and TRBJ2-5; 7 nucleotides agree with TRBD2. The V segment lost 6 bases and the J segment 5 bases; nucleotides outside the gene matches: 9. In germline, CDR1 is MGHDK, CDR2 SYGVNS. The CDR3 runs 14 residues. CDR3 loop: CASRGTMAVETQYF. The CDR3 nucleotides are TGTGCCAGCAGGGGGACTATGGCGGTCGAGACCCAGTACTTC.

V usage is TRBV7-2 and J usage is TRBJ2-6, with TRBD2 as a possible D gene (5 bases). Trimming stripped 1 base from V and 3 bases from J, with 7 bases between. CDR3 size: 15 residues. CDR1 SGHTA and CDR2 FQGNSA come from the germline V gene. The CDR3 DNA follows: TGTGCCAGCAGCTTAGAGAGCGGTGGGGCCAACGTCCTGACTTTC. It translates to CASSLESGGANVLTF.

This clone was counted a single time. The rearrangement joins TRBV28 to TRBJ1-2, with D uncertain. Trimming left V 7 bases short and J 0 bases short, with 12 bases between. The CDR3 is 14 amino acids. Per germline, CDR1 MDHEN and CDR2 SYDVKM. This CDR3 reads CASTPKLTNYGYTF. CDR3 nucleotide sequence: TGTGCCAGCACTCCAAAGCTAACTAACTATGGCTACACCTTC.

The CDR3 sequence: CASQPTWTGVDEQYF. Written as DNA, the CDR3 is TGCGCCAGCCAACCTACCTGGACAGGGGTGGACGAGCAGTACTTC. This chain links TRBV5-1 with TRBJ2-7; TRBD1 agrees at 9 bases. The CDR3 spans 15 residues. V shed 7 bases and J 5 bases; nucleotides not matched to a gene: 13. Germline loops: CDR1 SGHRS, CDR2 YFSETQ.